The rows below give T cell receptor beta chains drawn from one sample of a study of T cell responses to AZD1222 COVID-19 vaccine. Clones were read by immunoSEQ multiplex PCR, and TCRdb kept only the in-frame ones, dropping some. The repertoire holds about 140,000 clones, with more than 90% as singletons. Sequenced here: peripheral blood, sampled on day 0 of AZD1222 vaccination. Receptor source: an adult in good health. CDR3s include the opening cysteine and the closing phenylalanine or tryptophan. A D gene is named only where the DNA matches it firmly. Not all rows give a size; the values are once, few, many and, for expanded clones, a class.

V gene	clone size	J gene	D gene	CDR3 DNA	CDR3 protein
TRBV2	once	TRBJ1-6	-	TGTGCCAGCAGTGGGCAGGGGAGCCCCCTCCACTTT	CASSGQGSPLHF
TRBV14	-	TRBJ1-1	-	TGTGCCAGCAGCCAAACTCCTCTAGGTAAGAGCAAGAACACTGAAGCTTTCTTT	CASSQTPLGKSKNTEAFF
TRBV5-6	-	TRBJ1-2	-	TGTGCCAGCAGCTTAAATCAAGACTATGGCTACACCTTC	CASSLNQDYGYTF
TRBV19	-	TRBJ2-1	-	TGTGCCAGTAGTAACCCGTCGGGCGAGCAGTTCTTC	CASSNPSGEQFF
TRBV28	-	TRBJ2-5	TRBD1	TGTGCCAGCAGTTTATGGCGGACTTCCGGGACAGGGGGCGACCTAGGAGAGACCCAGTACTTC	CASSLWRTSGTGGDLGETQYF
TRBV27	-	TRBJ1-6	-	TGTGCCAGCAGTCCTCAGGGGAGAGGGAATTCACCCCTCCACTTT	CASSPQGRGNSPLHF
TRBV28	-	TRBJ1-5	-	TGTGCCAGCAAACAGGGAAGCAATCAGCCCCAGCATTTT	CASKQGSNQPQHF
TRBV11-2	-	TRBJ2-7	-	TGTGCCAGCAGCCCTCTCGGGAATACCTACGAGCAGTACTTC	CASSPLGNTYEQYF
TRBV28	-	TRBJ1-6	-	TGTGCCAGCAGTTTGGTTCCGGGCCTCATTTGGTCTCCACCCCTCCACTTT	CASSLVPGLIWSPPLHF
TRBV29-1	-	TRBJ2-1	-	TGCAGCGGCGACCAGGGGCTCTTTAGAAATGAGCAGTTCTTC	CSGDQGLFRNEQFF
TRBV5-1	-	TRBJ2-5	TRBD2	TGCGCCAGCAGGTTACTCCTAGCGGGAGCCCAAGAGACCCAGTACTTC	CASRLLLAGAQETQYF
TRBV10-3	-	TRBJ1-1	TRBD1	TGTGCCATCAGTCAAGCTGAGGACAGGCAAGCTTTCTTT	CAISQAEDRQAFF
TRBV5-1	-	TRBJ2-7	-	TGCGCCAGCAGCTTGGACGGGAGAGACGAGCAGTACTTC	CASSLDGRDEQYF
TRBV30	-	TRBJ1-3	-	TGTGCCTGGAGTGTAGGAGGGAGAAACACCATATATTTT	CAWSVGGRNTIYF
TRBV11-2	-	TRBJ2-3	-	TGTGCCAGCAGCTTAGGGCGCCTCGGCACAGATACGCAGTATTTT	CASSLGRLGTDTQYF
TRBV5-1	once	TRBJ2-1	TRBD2	TGCGCCAGCAGCTGGGGAGCGGGGGATGATGAGCAGTTCTTC	CASSWGAGDDEQFF
TRBV11-2	-	TRBJ2-5	-	TGTGCCAGCAGCTTAGACGGGAGACAAGAGACCCAGTACTTC	CASSLDGRQETQYF
TRBV19	-	TRBJ2-3	TRBD1	TGTGCCAGTAGTATTTGGGGGACAGGGCTGTTAGATACGCAGTATTTT	CASSIWGTGLLDTQYF
TRBV6-4	-	TRBJ2-3	-	TGTGCCAGCAGTGATGGTTGGGTGCAGGTTGCAGATACGCAGTATTTT	CASSDGWVQVADTQYF
TRBV6-5	few	TRBJ1-5	-	TGTGCCAGCAATGGGGAGTTACAGCAGCCCCAGCATTTT	CASNGELQQPQHF
TRBV7-9	-	TRBJ1-3	-	TGTGCCAGCAGCTTAGCCGCTGGAAACACCATATATTTT	CASSLAAGNTIYF
TRBV6-5	-	TRBJ1-6	-	TGTGCCAGCAGGCTACAATGGGATAATTCACCCCTCCACTTT	CASRLQWDNSPLHF
TRBV30	-	TRBJ2-2	-	TGTGCCTGGAAAGTTGGGACCATCACCGGGGAGCTGTTTTTT	CAWKVGTITGELFF
TRBV3-1/TRBV3-2	-	TRBJ2-3	-	TGTGCCAGCAGCCTTAGCCTTGCGGGACTCACAGATACGCAGTATTTT	CASSLSLAGLTDTQYF
TRBV29-1	-	TRBJ1-2	TRBD1	TGCAGCGCAGGGGGAGGGGGCATCATCTATGGCTACACCTTC	CSAGGGGIIYGYTF
TRBV6-5	once	TRBJ1-5	TRBD1	TGTGCCAGCAGGTCAGGGGGCGATCAGCCCCAGCATTTT	CASRSGGDQPQHF
TRBV9	-	TRBJ1-2	-	TGTGCCAGCAGCGTAGGGTCTTCCATTAACTATGGCTACACCTTC	CASSVGSSINYGYTF
TRBV5-1	-	TRBJ2-5	TRBD2	TGCGCCAGCAGCTTGGGTATAGCGGGAGGCCAAGAGACCCAGTACTTC	CASSLGIAGGQETQYF
TRBV11-2	once	TRBJ2-7	-	TGTGCCAGCAGGTCCCCACCGGACGGCTCCTACGAGCAGTACTTC	CASRSPPDGSYEQYF
TRBV5-1	-	TRBJ1-6	TRBD1	TGCGCCAGCAGCGGATCACAGGGGGCCACCTATAATTCACCCCTCCACTTT	CASSGSQGATYNSPLHF
TRBV11-2	few	TRBJ1-1	-	TGTGCCAGCAGCTTAGATAATGGACTAACTGAAGCTTTCTTT	CASSLDNGLTEAFF
TRBV5-1	-	TRBJ1-2	-	TGCGCCAGCAGCTTGGGCCCGGAGGGTTATGGCTACACCTTC	CASSLGPEGYGYTF
TRBV5-1	few	TRBJ1-1	TRBD1	TGCGCCAGCAGCGGACAGGGGAACACTGAAGCTTTCTTT	CASSGQGNTEAFF
TRBV5-1	-	TRBJ2-7	-	TGCGCCAGCAGCTTGACAGGGCTCCCTAAGGAGCAGTACTTC	CASSLTGLPKEQYF
TRBV2	-	TRBJ1-6	-	TGTGCCAGCAGTGGAGGAGTTGGGGGGCTTTCCTATAATTCACCCCTCCACTTT	CASSGGVGGLSYNSPLHF
TRBV12-3/TRBV12-4	-	TRBJ2-2	-	TGTGCCAGCAGCTCCAGATCTGGCGGGGAGCTGTTTTTT	CASSSRSGGELFF
TRBV19	-	TRBJ1-2	TRBD1	TGTGCCAGTAGTATAGGGACAGGGAGGGACTATGGCTACACCTTC	CASSIGTGRDYGYTF
TRBV14	-	TRBJ1-2	TRBD1	TGTGCCAGCAGCCTCCGGGGGGGGACAGTTAACTATGGCTACACCTTC	CASSLRGGTVNYGYTF
TRBV6-1	-	TRBJ1-1	-	TGTGCCAGCAGTGAATTTCCGGGGCAAGCTTTCTTT	CASSEFPGQAFF
TRBV9	once	TRBJ2-7	TRBD2	TGTGCCAGCAGCCTGTCGAGCGGGAGTACCTACGAGCAGTACTTC	CASSLSSGSTYEQYF
TRBV12-3/TRBV12-4	-	TRBJ1-2	TRBD1	TGTGCCAGCAGTTTGTACAGGGGAGATGGCTACACCTTC	CASSLYRGDGYTF
TRBV5-1	-	TRBJ2-7	-	TGCGCCAGCAGCTGGCTAAGTGGTTCCCAGGGAGTACGGTACGAGCAGTACTTC	CASSWLSGSQGVRYEQYF
TRBV18	-	TRBJ1-2	-	TGTGCCAGCTCCATCAGGGCGCGATTTGGCTACACCTTC	CASSIRARFGYTF
TRBV10-3	-	TRBJ2-7	TRBD2	TGTGCCATCAGACCAGCGGGAGGAGAAGGGTACGAGCAGTACTTC	CAIRPAGGEGYEQYF
TRBV5-1	-	TRBJ1-2	-	TGCGCCAGCAGCTCGTACACAGGGACTAACTATGGCTACACCTTC	CASSSYTGTNYGYTF
TRBV7-9	-	TRBJ1-3	-	TGTGCCAGCAGCTTTTGGGGGGGAGGCCCCATTGGAAACACCATATATTTT	CASSFWGGGPIGNTIYF
TRBV7-2	once	TRBJ2-7	-	TGTGCCAGCAGCCCACTGTCCCTCGGGGAGCAGTACTTC	CASSPLSLGEQYF
TRBV6-5	-	TRBJ1-2	-	TGTGCCAGCGGACTACAGGGCCCAATGGGCTACACCTTC	CASGLQGPMGYTF
TRBV5-5	-	TRBJ2-3	-	TGTGCCAGCAGCTTTCCGGATACGCAGTATTTT	CASSFPDTQYF
TRBV9	-	TRBJ2-1	-	TGTGCCAGCAGCCCTCGACCCTATGGGGAGCAGTTCTTC	CASSPRPYGEQFF